This record looks at one T cell receptor (beta chain) sequence and its context. The antigen remains unidentified. Autoimmune disease history or systemic immunosuppression excluded patients. This sample stems from a study of OX40 agonist ivuxolimab in advanced cancers. Study observations and caveats: In the 0.1 to 3.0 mg/kg range, CD4+ and CD8+ blood T cells had expanded clonally by week 6. The average count of expanded clones was higher among CD8+ T cells than among CD4+.

Data came from immunoSEQ multiplex PCR; TCRdb stores just in-frame clones and leaves some out. The sample includes fewer than 140,000 clones, about nine tenths of them seen just once. The source is an adult with an advanced solid tumor such as melanoma, head and neck, liver or kidney cancer. Here the sequenced sample was CD4+ or CD8+ T cells sorted from blood, taken in a trial of the OX40 agonist ivuxolimab.

This chain's CDR3 is CAISPQGNSADTQYF. Here the CDR3 DNA reads TGTGCCATCAGTCCACAGGGTAATAGCGCAGATACGCAGTATTTT. This rearrangement joins TRBV10-3 to TRBJ2-3; TRBD1 might be the D (6 bases). In germline, CDR1 is ENHRY, CDR2 SYGVKD. V was clipped by 5 bases and J by 4 bases, with 16 bases between them. The CDR3 runs to 15 residues.